A selection of T cell receptor beta chains follows, all from one sample in a study of T cells in Graves' hyperthyroidism and ophthalmopathy. One entry per CDR3 protein results from TCRdb running MiXCR on the multiplex PCR reads. The sample records some 360,000 distinct CDR3 sequences, around 18% being singletons. The source material was blood. These receptors were taken from a woman in her forties with Graves' ophthalmopathy. CDR3s include the opening cysteine and the closing phenylalanine or tryptophan. The D gene is left open where the match is weak. Clone sizes are given selectively: once, few, many, or a class where the clone is expanded.

v_call	d_call	clone_size	j_call	cdr3_aa	cdr3_nt
TRBV28	.	many	TRBJ1-1	CASSITRGRSTEAFF	TGTGCCAGCAGTATTACTAGGGGACGTAGCACTGAAGCTTTCTTT
TRBV20-1	.	many	TRBJ1-1	CSARGYSNTEAFF	TGCAGTGCTAGGGGGTACTCGAACACTGAAGCTTTCTTT
TRBV18	TRBD1	many	TRBJ1-3	CASSPGQIGNTIYF	TGTGCCAGCTCACCGGGACAGATTGGAAACACCATATATTTT
TRBV27	.	many	TRBJ1-1	CASGEPTMNTEAFF	TGTGCCAGCGGTGAACCAACAATGAACACTGAAGCTTTCTTT
TRBV4-1	.	many	TRBJ1-5	CASSQDGLTGWENRSNQPQHF	TGCGCCAGCAGCCAAGATGGCCTGACGGGCTGGGAAAACAGGAGCAATCAGCCCCAGCATTTT
TRBV25-1	.	.	TRBJ1-1	CASSESWGYDTEAFF	TGTGCCAGCAGTGAATCTTGGGGGTACGACACTGAAGCTTTCTTT
TRBV6-1	.	many	TRBJ1-5	CASSGVDQPQHF	TGTGCCAGCAGTGGGGTCGATCAGCCCCAGCATTTT
TRBV20-1	TRBD1	many	TRBJ1-5	CSAPTTGQGGQPQHF	TGCAGTGCTCCTACTACGGGACAGGGTGGTCAGCCCCAGCATTTT
TRBV6-5	.	once	TRBJ2-5	CASSYSLLGVQETQYF	TGTGCCAGCAGTTACAGTTTATTGGGGGTTCAAGAGACCCAGTACTTC
TRBV9	.	many	TRBJ2-2	CASSVDSGFLGELFF	TGTGCCAGCAGCGTAGATTCCGGGTTTTTGGGGGAGCTGTTTTTT
TRBV19	TRBD1	many	TRBJ1-1	CASSEGQTLGNTEAFF	TGTGCCAGTAGTGAGGGACAGACACTGGGCAACACTGAAGCTTTCTTT
TRBV6-1	.	many	TRBJ1-5	CASSEALPRSYSNQPQHF	TGTGCCAGCAGTGAAGCGCTTCCCCGCTCTTATAGCAATCAGCCCCAGCATTTT
TRBV29-1	.	many	TRBJ1-2	CSVEGDPTGGYGYTF	TGCAGCGTTGAGGGAGACCCCACAGGCGGCTATGGCTACACCTTC
TRBV19	.	.	TRBJ2-7	CASSILRYEQYF	TGTGCCAGTAGTATCTTGAGGTACGAGCAGTACTTC
TRBV9	.	few	TRBJ1-3	CASSGGISGNTIYF	TGTGCCAGCAGCGGAGGGATCTCTGGAAACACCATATATTTT
TRBV5-1	.	many	TRBJ1-6	CASSLGLGASNSPLHF	TGCGCCAGCAGCTTGGGCTTAGGGGCGAGTAATTCACCCCTCCACTTT
TRBV27	.	.	TRBJ1-5	CASSYDRGNQPQLF	TGTGCCAGCAGTTACGATCGGGGCAATCAGCCCCAGCTTTTT
TRBV20-1	TRBD2	.	TRBJ2-7	CSAPGWLAGPYEQYF	TGCAGTGCTCCAGGGTGGCTAGCGGGGCCCTACGAGCAGTACTTC
TRBV15	.	many	TRBJ2-5	CATSREETQYF	TGTGCCACCAGCAGAGAAGAGACCCAGTACTTC
TRBV7-3	TRBD2	.	TRBJ2-5	CASSPTLRGGQETQYF	TGTGCCAGCAGCCCGACTCTGCGGGGGGGCCAAGAGACCCAGTACTTC
TRBV6-5	.	many	TRBJ1-5	CASSYWRDRGPQHF	TGTGCCAGCAGTTACTGGAGGGACCGAGGGCCCCAGCATTTT
TRBV2	.	many	TRBJ2-4	CASSEETGRKNIQYF	TGTGCCAGCAGTGAGGAGACAGGGAGGAAAAACATTCAGTACTTC
TRBV7-9	.	many	TRBJ1-3	CASSLEFGFSGNTIYF	TGTGCCAGCAGCTTAGAGTTCGGGTTCTCTGGAAACACCATATATTTT
TRBV28	.	many	TRBJ1-1	CASSSRQASHWGTEAFF	TGTGCCAGCAGTTCCCGACAGGCGAGTCATTGGGGCACTGAAGCTTTCTTT
TRBV27	TRBD1	many	TRBJ1-5	CASAFRQGGQPQHF	TGTGCCAGCGCCTTTCGACAGGGCGGTCAGCCCCAGCATTTT
TRBV9	.	many	TRBJ2-2	CASSPYLATNTGELFF	TGTGCCAGCAGCCCTTATCTAGCGACGAACACCGGGGAGCTGTTTTTT
TRBV11-2	TRBD1	.	TRBJ2-7	CASSFLNGWDSEQYF	TGTGCCAGCAGCTTCCTCAACGGCTGGGACAGCGAGCAGTACTTC
TRBV6-2/TRBV6-3	.	.	TRBJ1-1	CASSPIVDRANTEAFF	TGTGCCAGCAGCCCAATCGTAGACAGAGCGAACACTGAAGCTTTCTTT
TRBV2	TRBD1	.	TRBJ2-5	CASSELGQGRGETQYF	TGTGCCAGCAGTGAATTAGGACAGGGGAGGGGAGAGACCCAGTACTTC
TRBV27	TRBD1	many	TRBJ1-5	CASSRGQGATQPQHF	TGTGCCAGCAGCCGCGGACAGGGGGCTACACAGCCCCAGCATTTT
TRBV30	.	many	TRBJ2-7	CAWSPPRTAHPYEQYF	TGTGCCTGGAGTCCACCACGGACAGCTCACCCATACGAGCAGTACTTC
TRBV6-5	.	.	TRBJ2-5	CASSYSSGGLETQYF	TGTGCCAGCAGTTACTCGTCAGGGGGGCTGGAGACCCAGTACTTC
TRBV6-1	TRBD2	once	TRBJ2-2	CASSPRTSLFF	TGTGCCAGCAGTCCGAGGACTAGTTTGTTTTTT
TRBV18	.	.	TRBJ1-1	CASSQRVQAEAFF	TGTGCCAGCTCACAGAGGGTACAGGCTGAAGCTTTCTTT
TRBV20-1	TRBD1	many	TRBJ1-1	CSATHRGGTEAFF	TGCAGTGCTACCCACAGGGGGGGAACTGAAGCTTTCTTT
TRBV6-1	TRBD1	many	TRBJ1-5	CASQGQRNQPQHF	TGTGCCAGCCAGGGACAGAGAAATCAGCCCCAGCATTTT
TRBV6-2/TRBV6-3	.	many	TRBJ1-5	CASSYSSDRNQPQHF	TGTGCCAGCAGTTACTCTTCGGACAGAAATCAGCCCCAGCATTTT
TRBV7-2	.	.	TRBJ2-5	CASSLGRGETQYF	TGTGCCAGCAGCCTCGGGCGAGGGGAGACCCAGTACTTC
TRBV7-6	.	.	TRBJ2-7	CASSYGGGAYEQYF	TGTGCCAGCAGCTATGGTGGGGGAGCCTACGAGCAGTACTTC
TRBV5-5	TRBD1	many	TRBJ2-5	CASSLKAGGWETQYF	TGTGCCAGCAGCTTGAAGGCAGGGGGCTGGGAGACCCAGTACTTC
TRBV2	.	many	TRBJ2-2	CASSVVRLDTGELFF	TGTGCCAGCAGTGTTGTTCGCCTCGACACCGGGGAGCTGTTTTTT
TRBV6-1	.	.	TRBJ2-7	CAGDPRYEQYF	TGTGCCGGGGACCCCCGCTACGAGCAGTACTTC